The 9 T cell receptor beta chains below come from one sample, sequenced in a study. Cells sorted as Tregs were CD4+, CD25+ and CD127-/low. TCRdb redid the calling of the 5' RACE reads with MiXCR, one entry per CDR3 protein. Here the sample spans 40,000 to 55,000 distinct CDR3 sequences, about a fifth being singletons. The sequenced sample consisted of Tregs sorted from a lymph node. The receptors shown here come from a female donor with breast cancer.

For this clonotype: A much larger clone differs from this one at a single base, so this may be a read error. In nucleotides, the CDR3 is TGTGCCGGCAGTCTGGGACTAGCGGGGACCGGGGAGCTGTTTTTT. Translating gives CAGSLGLAGTGELFF. The J gene is TRBJ2-2, the V gene TRBV5-6, with 13 bases lining up with TRBD2. The CDR3 is 15 amino acids. Germline CDR1 and CDR2: SGHDT and YYEEEE.

This clonotype was counted many times. This chain connects TRBV27 to TRBJ2-7, with 8 bases matching TRBD2. V shed 8 bases and J 3 bases; nucleotides not matched to a gene: 6. Germline lookup yields CDR1 MNHEY and CDR2 SMNVEV (reference sequence). This CDR3 comprises 13 residues. The CDR3 loop reads CASGRGDIYEQYF. The CDR3 DNA reads TGTGCCAGCGGGCGGGGGGACATCTACGAGCAGTACTTC.

This clonotype was counted only a few times. The chain is built from TRBV4-1 and TRBJ2-1, with TRBD2 matching 11 bases. With 4 bases clipped from V and 7 bases from J, the junction kept 9 bases outside the gene matches. CDR1 and CDR2 from the germline V gene are MGHRA and YSYEKL. The CDR3 contains 16 residues. Here the CDR3 reads CASSRPLAGVYNEQFF. The CDR3, as DNA: TGCGCCAGCAGCCGACCACTAGCGGGAGTATATAATGAGCAGTTCTTC.

The count of this clonotype is one. This may be a read error, as it is one base from a much larger clone. This sequence joins TRBV12-3 or TRBV12-4 and TRBJ2-7; 8 positions agree with TRBD2. This CDR3 has 13 residues. Here the CDR3 DNA reads TGTGTCAGCAAGACGGGGGGGAGGTACGAGCAGTACTTC. Translation gives CVSKTGGRYEQYF.

This clonotype was detected once. A much larger clonotype is one base distant, so this may be a read error. V and J are TRBV10-3 and TRBJ2-1; D is ambiguous. There are 12 residues in the CDR3. The V gene's germline CDR1 is ENHRY and CDR2 SYGVKD. The germline V and J ends were trimmed by 11 bases and 9 bases, with 17 bases remaining between them. CDR3 in amino acids: CASMGRFGEQFF. As DNA, the CDR3 is TGTGCCTCGATGGGCAGGTTTGGTGAGCAGTTCTTC.

The V and J genes are TRBV20-1 and TRBJ2-1; 12 bases are shared with TRBD2. This CDR3 has 14 residues. CDR1 DFQATT and CDR2 SNEGSKA come from the germline V gene (reference sequence). V was pared by 4 bases and J by 8 bases, with 6 bases of the junction left unmatched. CDR3 nucleotide sequence: TGCAGTGCTATCGCTCGACTAGCGGGAGATGAGCAGTTCTTC. This translates into CSAIARLAGDEQFF.

The chain employs TRBV7-9 and TRBJ1-4, with 8 bases identical to TRBD1. The CDR3 is made up of 17 amino acids. Germline CDR1 is SEHNR and CDR2 is FQNEAQ (reference sequence). V dropped 5 bases and J dropped 0; count of bases not matched to a gene: 8. CDR3 sequence (DNA): TGTGCCAGCAGCACCCGGGACAGGCCATCAACTAATGAAAAACTGTTTTTT. This codes for CASSTRDRPSTNEKLFF.

The V gene is TRBV6-1, the J gene TRBJ2-7; perhaps TRBD2 as D (6 bases). Germline V gene data show CDR1 as MNHNS and CDR2 as SASEGT. The CDR3 spans 14 residues. The ends were cut back, 6 bases at V and 9 bases at J, with 21 bases in the middle. The CDR3 region is CASSRGNDVGGQYF. CDR3 bases: TGTGCCAGCAGCCGGGGGAACGACGTTGGCGGGCAGTACTTC.

The chain has TRBV4-1 and TRBJ2-7; unclear D gene. Germline V gives CDR1 MGHRA, CDR2 YSYEKL. This CDR3 spans 16 amino acids. V gave up 0 bases and J gave up 0 bases, with 12 bases separating them. CDR3 region: CASSQDHGSFSYEQYF. The CDR3 region has the DNA TGCGCCAGCAGCCAAGATCATGGCAGCTTCTCCTACGAGCAGTACTTC.